This passage covers 13 T cell receptor beta chains from one sample sequenced in a study. TRBV12-4/TRBJ1-2 clonotypes were amplified with adaptor-ligated barcode primers. TCRdb re-analysed the multiplex PCR reads in MiXCR, keeping a single row per CDR3 protein. Here the sample spans 2,000 to 2,500 distinct CDR3 sequences, roughly 0.98% being singletons. Cells sorted as Tregs were CD4+, CD25+ and CD127-/low. The source material was tumor-infiltrating Tregs sorted from the breast tumor. These receptors came from a female donor with breast cancer.

This clonotype is labeled large (0.1 to 1%). The gene calls are TRBV12-3 or TRBV12-4 and TRBJ1-2; D unresolved. The V end was cut by 5 bases, the J end by 1 base, with 11 bases between. CDR3 size: 14 residues. For the CDR3, the DNA is TGTGCCAGCAGTCTCGGGCATCTTAACTATGGCTACACCTTC. Translation: CASSLGHLNYGYTF.

This clonotype is labeled medium-sized. The V and J genes are TRBV12-3 or TRBV12-4 and TRBJ1-2, with a tentative D call TRBD1 (5 bases). The CDR3 runs to 12 residues. Trimming took 6 bases from V and 1 from J, leaving 6 bases between them. DNA of the CDR3: TGTGCCAGCAGCAGGGATAACTATGGCTACACCTTC. It is translated as CASSRDNYGYTF.

This clonotype is judged medium-sized (0.01 to 0.1%). The V and J genes are TRBV12-3 or TRBV12-4 and TRBJ1-2; D gene ambiguous. The CDR3 spans 13 residues. V lost 8 bases to trimming and J lost 4 bases, with 14 bases between them. The CDR3: CASGEDGGYGYTF. Here the CDR3 DNA reads TGTGCCAGCGGTGAGGACGGTGGCTATGGCTACACCTTC.

This clonotype is medium-sized within its sample. J is TRBJ1-2 and V is TRBV12-3 or TRBV12-4; the D is unclear. V lost 4 bases to trimming and J lost 7 bases, with 16 bases between them. CDR3 size: 14 residues. CDR3 nucleotides: TGTGCCAGCAGTTCCGCCCTGCCAGTTGGTGGCTACACCTTC. Its translation is CASSSALPVGGYTF.

This clonotype was seen many times. V gene TRBV12-3 or TRBV12-4 combines with J gene TRBJ1-2; D is unresolved. Trimming shortened V by 3 bases and J by 5 bases, and 4 bases separated the two germline ends. This CDR3 is 11 amino acids long. In nucleotides, the CDR3 is TGTGCCAGCAGTTTCGGTTATGGCTACACCTTC. This codes for CASSFGYGYTF.

This clonotype was counted ten times or more. The chain combines TRBV12-3 or TRBV12-4 with TRBJ1-2; D perhaps matches TRBD1 (6 bases). The V gene lost 6 bases and the J gene lost 2 bases, with 13 bases spanning the gap. The CDR3 contains 14 residues. CDR3 sequence reads: CASSPQGLNYGYTF. CDR3 bases: TGTGCCAGCAGCCCACAGGGTTTGAACTATGGCTACACCTTC.

In its sample, this clonotype is medium-sized (0.01 to 0.1%). The rearrangement uses TRBV12-3 or TRBV12-4 and TRBJ1-2; D ambiguous. V shed 5 bases and J shed 6 bases, with 13 bases lying between them. The CDR3 has 13 amino acids. The CDR3 nucleotides are TGTGCCAGCAGTCCGGACGGCTTGGATGGCTACACCTTC. Amino acid sequence: CASSPDGLDGYTF.

This clonotype rates as medium-sized (0.01 to 0.1%). The rearrangement uses TRBV12-3 or TRBV12-4 and TRBJ1-2; D ambiguous. Trimming cost V 2 bases and J 4 bases, with 2 bases left between them. This CDR3 has 11 residues. CDR3 amino acids: CASSLIYGYTF. CDR3 bases: TGTGCCAGCAGTTTAATCTATGGCTACACCTTC.

This clonotype is labeled as medium-sized (0.01 to 0.1%). The rearrangement uses TRBV12-3 or TRBV12-4 and TRBJ1-2; 8 bases align to TRBD1. Losses at the gene ends were 3 bases for V and 7 bases for J; bases not matched to a gene: 7. There are 14 residues in the CDR3. Here the CDR3 reads CASSLDRVTPGYTF. CDR3 coding DNA: TGTGCCAGCAGTTTGGACAGGGTCACCCCTGGCTACACCTTC.

This clonotype has ten or more counts. The rearrangement links TRBV12-3 or TRBV12-4 to TRBJ1-2; perhaps TRBD1 as D (5 bases). This CDR3 has 13 amino acids. V dropped 5 bases and J dropped 4 bases, with 11 bases sitting between them. The CDR3 loop reads CASSTQESYGYTF. In nucleotides, the CDR3 is TGTGCCAGCAGTACACAGGAGAGCTATGGCTACACCTTC.

In its sample, this clonotype is medium-sized. The chain links TRBV12-3 or TRBV12-4 to TRBJ1-2, with D perhaps matching TRBD1 (5 bases). The CDR3 spans 13 residues. Trimming pared 5 bases from V and 7 bases from J, leaving 14 bases between. The CDR3: CASSLRGASGYTF. The CDR3 region has the DNA TGTGCCAGCAGTCTGAGAGGGGCTTCTGGCTACACCTTC.

By share, this clonotype counts as medium-sized. This sequence joins TRBV12-3 or TRBV12-4 and TRBJ1-2, with D perhaps matching TRBD1 (5 bases). V lost 6 bases and J lost 1, with 9 bases in between. This CDR3 is built from 13 residues. The CDR3 DNA follows: TGTGCCAGCAGCCGCGACAGTAACTATGGCTACACCTTC. It translates to CASSRDSNYGYTF.

This clonotype is medium-sized. This chain joins TRBV12-3 or TRBV12-4 and TRBJ1-2, with TRBD1 matching 7 bases. The V gene end was trimmed by 6 bases and the J gene end by 7 bases; junction bases not matched to a gene: 8. CDR3 length: 13 residues. In DNA form, the CDR3 reads TGTGCCAGCAGGCTTACAGGGGCTGGTGGCTACACCTTC. Translation: CASRLTGAGGYTF.